This note documents a single T cell receptor beta chain sequence. This clonotype was recorded many times. This clone's antigen is unknown. Base qualities are not provided; no much larger clone lies one nucleotide away. Library preparation was by PCR. Sequencing used an Illumina HiSeq 2500. To normalize quantification of the TCRbeta repertoire, the TCR libraries were built with molecular barcoding that relied on unique molecular identifiers. Through fastp at Q25 and MiXCR, TCRdb rebuilt clones from the public reads, retaining in-frame beta chains. CDR3 protein sequences are deduplicated, and each keeps its most common genes and DNA. The sample table shows approximately 290,000 distinct CDR3 sequences, and approximately 10% are seen once. The top ten hold 20% to 25% of the sample. The source of the sample is a study of T-cell reconstitution after alpha-beta-depleted transplantation in children (dated by TCRdb to the mid-2010s). Context from the whole study: T-cell immune reconstitution after TCRalphabeta/CD19-depleted allogeneic hematopoietic cell transplantation in children was quantitatively tracked in the study by means of TCR repertoire profiling. Here is what the overall study found, with its caveats: Hyperexpanded clone frequencies declined over subsequent months; after one year, T-cell counts and TCRbeta diversity were mostly attributed to newly produced T cells. In some patients, the high TCRbeta diversity seen at day 60 was put down to recipient T cells and intrathymic progenitors that had survived conditioning. About two months after transplant, the apparently early recovery of alphabetaT-cell counts reportedly depended on just several hundred clones that had expanded rapidly and came from non-depleted graft cells.

What the treatment or condition label conveys for this sample: allogeneic hematopoietic cell transplantation with graft depleted of TCRalphabeta T cells and CD19 B cells. The transplant recipients were children given TCRalphabeta/CD19-depleted allogeneic hematopoietic cell grafts. CDR1 and CDR2 are drawn from the germline V gene: SGHRS, YFSETQ. Counted from cysteine to phenylalanine, this CDR3 has 14 amino acids. Only CDR3 DNA remains: 42 bases, in frame from the first base. Relative to germline, V is 4 bases shorter and J is 6 bases shorter, with 17 bases between their ends. The chain was built from TRBV5-1 and TRBJ2-7, with a tentative D gene TRBD2 over 6 matching bases. Sequencing used peripheral blood, obtained 180 days after TCRalphabeta/CD19-depleted stem cell transplant. This receptor was obtained from a male patient aged 2-10 years who had a stem cell transplant for chronic granulomatous disease, so the T cells may come from the graft donor. The CDR3 reads as follows: CASSHGTLAGEQYF. The nucleotides are TGCGCCAGCAGCCACGGGACTCTGGCTGGCGAGCAGTACTTC.